The 27 T cell receptor beta chains below were found in one sample sequenced in a study of blood T cell repertoires in COVID-19. Sequencing used immunoSEQ multiplex PCR; TCRdb keeps in-frame clones, though not all of them. The sample has about 180,000 clones, around 76% seen once. Sequenced: peripheral blood. Receptors were obtained from a woman aged 70-85 years with acute or convalescent COVID-19.

The CDR3 DNA reads as TGTGCCACCAGTGGGGACAGGGCCAACCAAGAGACCCAGTACTTC. Amino acid sequence: CATSGDRANQETQYF. V is TRBV24-1 and J is TRBJ2-5; 9 bases match TRBD1. The CDR3 covers 15 residues. The V and J ends lost 5 bases and 0 bases, in that order; junction bases with no gene match: 3. Germline values: CDR1 KGHDR, CDR2 SFDVKD.

The chain is built from TRBV4-3 and TRBJ2-3, with 7 bases aligning to TRBD2. There are 13 residues in the CDR3. Germline V CDR1 and CDR2: LGHNA, YSLEER. V dropped 1 base and J dropped 10; count of bases not matched to a gene: 5. DNA for the CDR3: TGCGCCAGCAGCCAAGGGCTCGGGGGGTCGCAGTATTTT. Translated: CASSQGLGGSQYF.

V usage is TRBV6-5 and J usage is TRBJ1-3; the match to TRBD1 covers 9 bases. The CDR3 runs 15 residues. Trimming removed 5 bases from V and 4 bases from J; junction bases left unmatched: 6. CDR1 is MNHEY, CDR2 SVGAGI, per germline. The CDR3 region is CASSTGTGPGNTIYF. CDR3 bases: TGTGCCAGCAGTACCGGGACAGGGCCCGGAAACACCATATATTTT.

V is TRBV11-2 and J is TRBJ2-1, with 12 bases aligning to TRBD2. Unmatched junction bases numbered 6, after V lost 5 bases and J lost 7 bases. This CDR3 contains 15 residues. Germline CDR1 is SGHAT and CDR2 is FQNNGV. The CDR3 nucleotides read TGTGCCAGCAGCCCTAGCGGGAGGGCCGTTAATGAGCAGTTCTTC. Its protein is CASSPSGRAVNEQFF. The full variable domain, its missing parts supplied by reference TRBV11-2 and TRBJ2-1, is EAGVAQSPRYKIIEKRQSVAFWCNPISGHATLYWYQQILGQGPKLLIQFQNNGVVDDSQLPKDRFSAERLKGVDSTLKIQPAKLEDSAVYLCASSPSGRAVNEQFFGPGTRLTVL.

The chain carries TRBV18 and TRBJ1-3; 10 nucleotides match TRBD1. Germline CDR1 KGHSH, CDR2 LQKENI. The CDR3 length is 19 residues. Germline trimming cut 2 bases from V and 2 bases from J; bases unmatched to any gene: 12. The CDR3 loop reads CASSPIGTGAPRAGNTIYF. The DNA of the CDR3 is TGTGCCAGCTCACCAATCGGGACAGGGGCCCCACGGGCTGGAAACACCATATATTTT.

This chain connects TRBV19 to TRBJ1-2; D possibly corresponds to TRBD1 (5 bases). The CDR3 covers 13 residues. CDR1 is LNHDA, CDR2 SQIVND, per germline (reference sequence). V dropped 3 bases and J dropped 2 bases, with 7 bases sitting between them. CDR3 nucleotide sequence: TGTGCCAGTAGTATGACAGTCAACTATGGCTACACCTTC. This codes for CASSMTVNYGYTF.

The gene calls are TRBV6-6 and TRBJ1-6; maybe TRBD1 (5 bases). The CDR3 contains 12 residues. V was cut by 8 bases and J by 10 bases, with 12 bases left in between. Germline assignment: CDR1 MNHNY and CDR2 SVGAGI (reference sequence). The DNA for the CDR3 is TGTGCCAGCCGTCCAGGGAACTCACCCCTCCACTTT. Protein: CASRPGNSPLHF.

The chain is built from TRBV6-6 and TRBJ2-2, with 10 bases lining up with TRBD1. The V segment lost 5 bases and the J segment 5 bases; nucleotides outside the gene matches: 11. Germline lookup yields CDR1 MNHNY and CDR2 SVGAGI (reference sequence). The CDR3 contains 17 residues. CDR3 coding DNA: TGTGCCAGCAGTCCCCTCGGCCGGACAGGGGGGACCGGGGAGCTGTTTTTT. It is translated as CASSPLGRTGGTGELFF.

The V call is TRBV28, the J call TRBJ1-6; no firm D call. Trimming pared 0 bases from V and 10 bases from J, leaving 13 bases between. The CDR3 is 15 amino acids. Germline values: CDR1 MDHEN, CDR2 SYDVKM. DNA of the CDR3: TGTGCCAGCAGTTTATGGGAATCAAGGGAGTCACCCCTCCACTTT. It encodes CASSLWESRESPLHF.

V and J are TRBV4-3 and TRBJ1-2; D is undetermined. CDR3 length: 13 residues. The ends were cut back, 4 bases at V and 3 bases at J, with 9 bases in the middle. Germline lookup yields CDR1 LGHNA and CDR2 YSLEER. CDR3 DNA sequence: TGCGCCAGCAGCCGTACGCGGGACTATGGCTACACCTTC. Its protein is CASSRTRDYGYTF.

The table lists this clone with a count of one. This chain joins TRBV5-1 and TRBJ2-7; D gene ambiguous. The CDR3 is 15 residues long. The V gene's germline CDR1 is SGHRS and CDR2 YFSETQ. The ends were cut back, 0 bases at V and 0 bases at J, with 10 bases in the middle. CDR3 region: CASSLDPVSSYEQYF. The CDR3 DNA is TGCGCCAGCAGCTTGGATCCGGTATCCTCCTACGAGCAGTACTTC.

The chain links TRBV7-9 to TRBJ2-1, with D unresolved. The CDR3 spans 12 residues. Germline CDR1 is SEHNR and CDR2 is FQNEAQ (reference sequence). Trimming removed 4 bases from V and 7 bases from J, with 8 bases in between. The CDR3 DNA sequence: TGTGCCAGCAGCTCGGGTCTGAATGAGCAGTTCTTC. Protein product: CASSSGLNEQFF.

This rearrangement joins TRBV7-9 to TRBJ2-5; 8 bases are a match to TRBD1. CDR1 and CDR2 (germline): SEHNR, FQNEAQ (reference sequence). The junction had 1 base not matched to a gene; V was cut back by 2 bases and J by 5 bases. This CDR3 region has 13 residues. The CDR3 DNA is TGTGCCAGCAGCTTACGGACAGGGGAGACCCAGTACTTC. Translated, it gives CASSLRTGETQYF.

This clone has more than one count but fewer than ten. The CDR3 here is CASSQTLGELFF. The DNA for the CDR3 is TGTGCCAGCAGCCAGACACTCGGGGAGCTGTTTTTT. The chain carries TRBV3-1 (or the pseudogene TRBV3-2) and TRBJ2-2; D uncertain. Germline CDR1 LGHDT, CDR2 YNNKEL (reference sequence). With 3 bases removed from V and 7 bases from J, the gap between germline ends came to 6 bases. The CDR3 spans 12 residues.

The V and J genes are TRBV4-3 and TRBJ1-5; tentative D call: TRBD1 (5 bases). Trimming stripped 5 bases from V and 2 bases from J, with 10 bases between. CDR3 length: 14 residues. The V gene's germline CDR1 is LGHNA and CDR2 YSLEER. The CDR3 DNA reads as TGCGCCAGCAGCACGGGGGTAGGCAATCAGCCCCAGCATTTT. Translated, it gives CASSTGVGNQPQHF.

Details on this clone: An end of the junction differs from the germline gene, which may be a read error. The chain is built from TRBV7-7 and TRBJ2-2; TRBD1 aligns across 11 bases. Germline V CDR1 and CDR2: SSHAT, FNYEAQ (reference sequence). The CDR3 length is 15 residues. The CDR3 is CASSKDRGPGGELFF. CDR3 DNA sequence: TGTGCTAGCAGCAAGGACAGGGGGCCTGGCGGGGAGCTGTTTTTT.

This chain connects TRBV3-1 (or the pseudogene TRBV3-2) to TRBJ2-1, with TRBD2 identical over 8 bases. J gave up 10 bases and V 2 bases, and 4 bases lay outside the gene matches. The CDR3 extends over 13 amino acids. Per the germline V gene, CDR1 is LGHDT and CDR2 is YNNKEL (reference sequence). This chain's CDR3 is CASSQQTSGEQFF. The CDR3 nucleotides read TGTGCCAGCAGCCAACAAACTAGCGGAGAGCAGTTCTTC.

This clone was seen a handful of times. V usage is TRBV9 and J usage is TRBJ2-7; 8 bases are a match to TRBD2. CDR3 length: 15 residues. The germline V gene has CDR1 SGDLS and CDR2 YYNGEE. The J segment lost 3 bases and the V segment lost 7 bases, leaving 12 bases of the junction unmatched. DNA of the CDR3: TGTGCCAGCTTCCCTAGGCTAGCGGGTTTCTACGAGCAGTACTTC. Protein: CASFPRLAGFYEQYF.

The genes are TRBV5-1 and TRBJ2-1; the match to TRBD1 covers 7 bases. Germline CDR1 and CDR2: SGHRS and YFSETQ. Trimming at V came to 0 bases and at J to 2 bases, leaving 5 bases not matched to a gene. This CDR3 contains 16 residues. The CDR3 reads CASSLATGPTYNEQFF. As DNA, the CDR3 is TGCGCCAGCAGCTTGGCGACAGGGCCCACCTACAATGAGCAGTTCTTC. The full variable domain, rest sourced from reference TRBV5-1 and TRBJ2-1, is KAGVTQTPRYLIKTRGQQVTLSCSPISGHRSVSWYQQTPGQGLQFLFEYFSETQRNKGNFPGRFSGRQFSNSRSEMNVSTLELGDSALYLCASSLATGPTYNEQFFGPGTRLTVL.

This clone was counted once. The rearrangement links TRBV5-1 to TRBJ1-6; 8 nucleotides match TRBD1. Per the germline V gene, CDR1 is SGHRS and CDR2 is YFSETQ. This CDR3 contains 14 residues. With 2 bases clipped from V and 6 bases from J, the junction kept 1 base outside the gene matches. CDR3 DNA sequence: TGCGCCAGCAGCTTTGGACAGGGTAATTCACCCCTCCACTTT. It is translated as CASSFGQGNSPLHF.

The rearrangement uses TRBV28 and TRBJ1-2; maybe TRBD1 (5 bases). The CDR3 runs to 11 residues. In germline, CDR1 is MDHEN, CDR2 SYDVKM. Trimming stripped 10 bases from V and 7 bases from J, with 13 bases between. The CDR3 region is CATQGLGGYTF. CDR3 nucleotides: TGTGCCACCCAGGGTTTAGGTGGCTACACCTTC.

V and J are TRBV29-1 and TRBJ1-1; 12 bases are shared with TRBD1. V lost 5 bases, J lost 1 base, and 5 bases stayed unmatched. Germline CDR1 is SQVTM and CDR2 is ANQGSEA. This CDR3 is built from 15 residues. CDR3 in DNA: TGCAGCGTTCCAGGGACAGGGGGCGCGAACACTGAAGCTTTCTTT. Translation: CSVPGTGGANTEAFF.

The chain is built from TRBV2 and TRBJ2-3, with D maybe TRBD1 (5 bases). V lost 2 bases to trimming and J lost 0 bases, with 9 bases between them. The CDR3 spans 15 residues. CDR1 and CDR2 from the germline V gene are SNHLY and FYNNEI. The chain's CDR3 is CASSERQGSTDTQYF. In DNA, the CDR3 is TGTGCCAGCAGTGAAAGGCAGGGCAGCACAGATACGCAGTATTTT.

Only a few counts were recorded for this clone. The chain joins TRBV6-2 or TRBV6-3 to TRBJ1-1, with D possibly matching TRBD1 (6 bases). This CDR3 region has 16 residues. The V gene's germline CDR1 is MNHEY and CDR2 SVGEGT. V gave up 6 bases and J gave up 1 base, with 18 bases separating them. CDR3 nucleotides: TGTGCCAGCAGCCCGACCAGGGGCCTACAGAACACTGAAGCTTTCTTT. As protein: CASSPTRGLQNTEAFF.

This chain connects TRBV6-2 or TRBV6-3 to TRBJ2-4; tentatively, D is TRBD1 (6 bases). The length of the CDR3 is 16 residues. V was trimmed by 2 bases and J by 3 bases, leaving 14 bases between them. CDR1 and CDR2 (germline): MNHEY, SVGEGT. CDR3 residues: CASSYRSLGGKNIQYF. The CDR3 DNA reads TGTGCCAGCAGTTACCGGAGCTTAGGGGGCAAAAACATTCAGTACTTC.

The chain recombines TRBV6-5 with TRBJ2-2, with TRBD1 matching over 8 bases. This CDR3 has 15 residues. V lost 6 bases to trimming and J lost 6 bases; unmatched junction nucleotides: 9. Germline CDR1 reads MNHEY; CDR2 reads SVGAGI. The CDR3 region is CASRLQGADSGELFF. For the CDR3, the DNA is TGTGCCAGCAGACTCCAGGGGGCTGATTCCGGGGAGCTGTTTTTT.

J is TRBJ2-3 and V is TRBV5-6, with 11 bases lining up with TRBD2. The germline gives CDR1 SGHDT, CDR2 YYEEEE. J lost 3 bases, V lost 3 bases, and 3 bases had no gene match. The CDR3 contains 15 residues. This CDR3 is CASSYGLAGTDTQYF. For the CDR3, the DNA is TGTGCCAGCAGCTATGGACTAGCGGGTACAGATACGCAGTATTTT.